These 12 T cell receptor beta chains share one sample of origin, sequenced in a study of T cell responses to AZD1222 COVID-19 vaccine. Libraries were prepared by immunoSEQ multiplex PCR; TCRdb keeps only in-frame clonotypes and omits some of them. The table records 150,000 to 200,000 clones, less than 90% of them present only once. The source material was peripheral blood, sampled on day 0 of AZD1222 vaccination. These receptors originate from an adult in good health.

The V gene is TRBV19, the J gene TRBJ2-7; TRBD2 is a possible D gene (6 bases). In germline, CDR1 is LNHDA, CDR2 SQIVND (reference sequence). This CDR3 is 13 amino acids long. The ends were cut back, 10 bases at V and 6 bases at J, with 19 bases in the middle. Here the CDR3 reads CATGGGLQGEQYF. The CDR3, as DNA: TGTGCCACTGGGGGAGGCCTTCAAGGCGAGCAGTACTTC.

The chain combines TRBV4-2 with TRBJ1-1; no clear D. Trimming took off 0 bases at V and 0 bases at J, with 5 bases between the two ends. CDR3 length: 14 residues. CDR1 is LGHNA, CDR2 YNFKEQ, per germline. CDR3 protein: CASSQDHMNTEAFF. Written as DNA, the CDR3 is TGTGCCAGCAGCCAAGATCACATGAACACTGAAGCTTTCTTT.

This sequence joins TRBV7-9 and TRBJ2-4, with 8 bases lining up with TRBD2. Per germline, CDR1 SEHNR and CDR2 FQNEAQ (reference sequence). The CDR3 runs 15 residues. V trimming: 5 bases; J trimming: 6 bases; junction bases outside the gene matches: 9. The CDR3 here is CASSPRGGLGNIQYF. CDR3 bases: TGTGCCAGCAGCCCCCGGGGGGGCTTGGGAAACATTCAGTACTTC.

The chain carries TRBV7-3 and TRBJ1-1, with D perhaps TRBD1 (6 bases). The CDR3 consists of 15 residues. The V gene lost 7 bases and the J gene lost 2 bases, with 17 bases spanning the gap. Germline V CDR1 and CDR2: SGHTA, FQGTGA. In DNA form, the CDR3 reads TGTGCCAGCAATCCCTCCGGGGGACAAAACACTGAAGCTTTCTTT. Its protein product is CASNPSGGQNTEAFF.

V and J are TRBV6-5 and TRBJ1-2; D uncertain. This CDR3 region has 12 residues. Germline-derived CDR1 and CDR2 are MNHEY and SVGAGI. With 7 bases removed from V and 8 bases from J, the gap between germline ends came to 14 bases. CDR3 sequence: CASNPAGDGYTF. The CDR3 DNA reads TGTGCCAGCAACCCCGCCGGCGACGGCTACACCTTC.

This rearrangement joins TRBV28 to TRBJ1-4; no clear D gene. Germline loops: CDR1 MDHEN, CDR2 SYDVKM. The CDR3 sequence is 14 residues long. The V gene lost 1 base and the J gene lost 5 bases, with 8 bases spanning the gap. CDR3 protein: CASSLLRRNEKLFF. The CDR3 DNA reads TGTGCCAGCAGTTTATTGCGGCGGAATGAAAAACTGTTTTTT.

The rearrangement joins TRBV14 to TRBJ1-3; D call uncertain. This CDR3 has 16 residues. Germline V gives CDR1 SGHDN, CDR2 FVKESK. V lost 2 bases to trimming and J lost 0 bases, with 11 bases between them. The CDR3 here is CASSQRLQHSGNTIYF. The CDR3 nucleotides read TGTGCCAGCAGCCAAAGGCTACAACACTCTGGAAACACCATATATTTT.

Details on this clone: The final CDR3 position lacks the conserved phenylalanine or tryptophan, pointing to a likely read error. The limits of the CDR3 on the DNA are not certain, so only TCRdb's listed CDR3 is given. The genes are TRBV15 and TRBJ2-7; the D call in the table, TRBD2, was not verified against the DNA. Germline loops: CDR1 LNHNV, CDR2 YYDKDF (reference sequence). The CDR3 numbers 13 amino acids, ends counted. The CDR3 region is CATTQRGKTGWIL.

In the case of this clone: The junction differs from germline at one of its ends, possibly a read error. The rearrangement links TRBV19 to TRBJ2-5; 8 nucleotides line up with TRBD2. The CDR3 has 17 amino acids. Per the germline V gene, CDR1 is LNHDA and CDR2 is SQIVND (reference sequence). CDR3 sequence (DNA): TGTGCCAGTATTATAGAGACGGGGGGGGACAACCAAGAGACCCAGTACTTC. As protein: CASIIETGGDNQETQYF.

The V and J genes are TRBV7-9 and TRBJ2-7, with 9 bases aligning to TRBD2. There are 16 residues in the CDR3. V trimming: 0 bases; J trimming: 5 bases; junction bases outside the gene matches: 8. CDR1 is SEHNR, CDR2 FQNEAQ, per germline (reference sequence). Here the CDR3 reads CASSLARGGGVHEQYF. CDR3 nucleotides: TGTGCCAGCAGCTTAGCGAGAGGCGGGGGGGTCCACGAGCAGTACTTC. The whole variable domain, filled in from reference TRBV7-9 and TRBJ2-7, reads DTGVSQNPRHKITKRGQNVTFRCDPISEHNRLYWYRQTLGQGPEFLTYFQNEAQLEKSRLLSDRFSAERPKGSFSTLEIQRTEQGDSAMYLCASSLARGGGVHEQYFGPGTRLTVT.

J is TRBJ2-1 and V is TRBV29-1; 8 nucleotides agree with TRBD1. The CDR3 is 14 residues long. CDR1 and CDR2 from the germline V gene are SQVTM and ANQGSEA. V shed 2 bases and J 7 bases; nucleotides not matched to a gene: 7. CDR3 loop: CSVEPGTGRNEQFF. The CDR3, as DNA: TGCAGCGTTGAACCCGGGACAGGCCGAAATGAGCAGTTCTTC.

The chain uses TRBV5-4 and TRBJ2-5, with TRBD1 as a possible D gene (6 bases). Germline assignment: CDR1 SGHNT and CDR2 YYREEE (reference sequence). Trimming took 5 bases from V and 9 from J, leaving 17 bases between them. This CDR3 has 13 amino acids. The CDR3 loop is CASRPDPAGAQYF. CDR3 coding DNA: TGTGCCAGCAGACCGGACCCGGCAGGGGCCCAGTACTTC.